A selection of T cell receptor beta chains follows, all from one sample in a study of molecular identifiers for immune sequencing clone quantification. MiXCR was run by TCRdb on the PCR reads, yielding one entry per CDR3 protein. Among 400,000 to 600,000 distinct CDR3 sequences listed, around 21% were seen once. Sample: naive CD8+ T cells from blood, with Jurkat cell RNA spiked in. These receptor sequences come from a human donor in good health. Some libraries in this study had Jurkat cell RNA spiked in. Each CDR3 is given with its conserved first and last residue. A D gene is named only where the DNA matches it firmly. Expanded clones get a size class; other rows say once, few or many, or leave the size out.

j_call,clone_size,v_call,d_call,cdr3_nt,cdr3_aa
TRBJ1-1,many,TRBV6-6,NA,TGTGCCAGCAGTTACGTCGGGCCCCTCGGGGCAGGGTATCGGGACACTGAAGCTTTCTTT,CASSYVGPLGAGYRDTEAFF
TRBJ1-5,NA,TRBV27,NA,TGTGCCAGCGGTTTAATCGGGGTCAATCAGCCCCAGCATTTT,CASGLIGVNQPQHF
TRBJ2-2,NA,TRBV4-3,TRBD2,TGCGCCAGCAGCCCCGACCCGACTAGCGGGAGCGGGACCGGGGAGCTGTTTTTT,CASSPDPTSGSGTGELFF
TRBJ2-7,NA,TRBV27,TRBD1,TGTGCCAGCAGTGCAAACGTAGGGACAGGGCTGTACTTC,CASSANVGTGLYF
TRBJ2-6,many,TRBV6-5,NA,TGTGCCAGCACCACTGCTGGGAGCTCTGGGGCCAACGTCCTGACTTTC,CASTTAGSSGANVLTF
TRBJ2-3,many,TRBV2,TRBD2,TGTGCCAGCAGTGAGAGGCTAGCGGGGCTCACAGATACGCAGTATTTT,CASSERLAGLTDTQYF
TRBJ2-5,NA,TRBV19,NA,TGTGCCAGTAGTATAGTAGGCGGAACAGCGAAGGGGACCCAGTACTTC,CASSIVGGTAKGTQYF
TRBJ2-5,many,TRBV11-2,NA,TGTGCCAGCAGCCCGCAGACTAGGCGCCAAGAGACCCAGTACTTC,CASSPQTRRQETQYF
TRBJ1-1,few,TRBV27,TRBD1,TGTGCCAGCAGTTTATCTCACAGGGGGCCCACTGAAGCTTTCTTT,CASSLSHRGPTEAFF
TRBJ2-2,NA,TRBV6-5,NA,TGTGCCGGCAGTTATAGACAGAGCACCGGGGAGCTGTTTTTT,CAGSYRQSTGELFF
TRBJ2-2,few,TRBV5-1,NA,TGCGCCAGCAGCTTTGGGCTGACTAGGTTTGACACCGGGGAGCTGTTTTTT,CASSFGLTRFDTGELFF
TRBJ2-7,many,TRBV28,TRBD1,TGTGCCAGCAAACAGGGGCCCTACGAGCAGTACTTC,CASKQGPYEQYF
TRBJ2-3,many,TRBV20-1,NA,TGCAGTGTCCCGATAGGTTGGGGCACAGATACGCAGTATTTT,CSVPIGWGTDTQYF